One and the same sample provided the 20 T cell receptor beta chains below, sequenced in a study of OX40 agonist ivuxolimab in advanced cancers. Method: immunoSEQ multiplex PCR; TCRdb's copy keeps in-frame clones and lacks some. The sample lists 66,000 or so clones, roughly 80% occurring once. Sequenced here: CD4+ or CD8+ T cells sorted from blood, sampled in a trial of the OX40 agonist ivuxolimab. These receptors originate from an adult with an advanced solid tumor such as melanoma, head and neck, liver or kidney cancer.

The chain combines TRBV7-9 with TRBJ2-3; unclear D gene. The CDR3 is 12 amino acids. The V end was cut by 4 bases, the J end by 6 bases, with 8 bases between. Germline V lookup: CDR1 SEHNR, CDR2 FQNEAQ (reference sequence). This CDR3 is CASSSTTDTQYF. The CDR3 DNA follows: TGTGCCAGCAGCTCGACGACGGATACGCAGTATTTT.

The chain has TRBV19 and TRBJ1-5; D is ambiguous. Germline values: CDR1 LNHDA, CDR2 SQIVND (reference sequence). CDR3 length equals 15 residues. Trimming cost V 3 bases and J 0 bases, with 9 bases left between them. Written as DNA, the CDR3 is TGTGCCAGTAGTATTACCAGCAATAGCAATCAGCCCCAGCATTTT. It encodes CASSITSNSNQPQHF.

This clone appeared a single time. The chain has TRBV2 and TRBJ1-4; 10 bases fit TRBD1. This CDR3 spans 15 amino acids. J lost 7 bases, V lost 6 bases, and 8 bases had no gene match. Germline V gene lookup returns CDR1 SNHLY and CDR2 FYNNEI. The CDR3 sequence: CASRDRQGAAEKLFF. CDR3 bases: TGTGCCAGCAGGGACCGACAGGGGGCGGCTGAAAAACTGTTTTTT.

The chain is built from TRBV6-1 and TRBJ1-3; D call uncertain. The germline V gene has CDR1 MNHNS and CDR2 SASEGT. The CDR3 is 13 amino acids. V was cut by 3 bases and J by 4 bases, with 7 bases left in between. CDR3 DNA sequence: TGTGCCAGCAGTGAGGGATACGGAAACACCATATATTTT. Residues: CASSEGYGNTIYF.

The sample holds many counts of this clone. The chain carries TRBV11-2 and TRBJ1-2; D not certain. CDR1 SGHAT and CDR2 FQNNGV come from the germline V gene. The CDR3 contains 14 residues. The V and J ends lost 3 bases and 5 bases respectively, with 13 bases between them. For the CDR3, the DNA is TGTGCCAGCAGCTTGACAAGGTCCCCGTATGGCTACACCTTC. Translated, it gives CASSLTRSPYGYTF.

This clone appeared once. The gene calls are TRBV5-1 and TRBJ2-7, with D unclear. Trimming took 4 bases from V and 0 from J, leaving 20 bases between them. The germline gives CDR1 SGHRS, CDR2 YFSETQ. CDR3 length equals 17 residues. This CDR3 is CASSPRSGLPNSYEQYF. DNA of the CDR3: TGCGCCAGCAGCCCACGATCCGGGTTGCCTAACTCCTACGAGCAGTACTTC.

CDR3 amino acids: CARSKLMTGGFQPQHF. In DNA form, the CDR3 reads TGTGCCAGAAGCAAATTAATGACAGGGGGATTTCAGCCCCAGCATTTT. This sequence joins TRBV21-1 and TRBJ1-5; the table assigns TRBD1, which was not confirmed against the DNA. TRBV21-1 is a recognized pseudogene. The CDR3 is 16 residues long.

The J gene is TRBJ2-6, the V gene TRBV4-1; D ambiguous. The germline CDR1 and CDR2 sequences are MGHRA and YSYEKL. V shed 4 bases and J shed 0 bases, with 13 bases lying between them. The CDR3 totals 17 residues. The CDR3 reads CASSPDGLDSGANVLTF. The CDR3 DNA follows: TGCGCCAGCAGCCCGGACGGGTTAGACTCTGGGGCCAACGTCCTGACTTTC.

The chain combines TRBV25-1 with TRBJ2-7; D gene ambiguous. Germline-derived CDR1 and CDR2 are MGHDK and SYGVNS. Trimming took off 2 bases at V and 4 bases at J, with 9 bases between the two ends. This CDR3 comprises 13 residues. CDR3 sequence reads: CASSEPVGYEQYF. For the CDR3, the DNA is TGTGCCAGCAGTGAACCTGTAGGGTACGAGCAGTACTTC.

The chain couples TRBV15 to TRBJ2-5; no reliable D call. The length of the CDR3 is 13 residues. Germline V gives CDR1 LNHNV, CDR2 YYDKDF (reference sequence). Trimming took 1 base from V and 3 from J, leaving 6 bases between them. The CDR3 DNA is TGTGCCACCAGCAGAGGGGGAAAAGAGACCCAGTACTTC. Protein product: CATSRGGKETQYF.

V is TRBV7-6 and J is TRBJ1-1; D perhaps matches TRBD1 (5 bases). V dropped 2 bases and J dropped 1 base, with 14 bases sitting between them. There are 16 residues in the CDR3. CDR1 SGHVS and CDR2 FNYEAQ come from the germline V gene. The CDR3 bases are TGTGCCAGCAGCTTATACAGGCCCCTTTCGAACACTGAAGCTTTCTTT. It is translated as CASSLYRPLSNTEAFF.

The CDR3 protein is CAWALGGPDTQYF. The DNA for the CDR3 is TGTGCCTGGGCCCTGGGGGGTCCAGATACGCAGTATTTT. The chain is built from TRBV30 and TRBJ2-3; TRBD2 might be the D (6 bases). V was pared by 5 bases and J by 4 bases, with 13 bases between. The CDR3 extends over 13 amino acids. The V gene's germline CDR1 is GTSNPN and CDR2 SVGIG (reference sequence).

This clone was seen a handful of times. The chain joins TRBV11-3 to TRBJ2-7, with 11 bases identical to TRBD2. Trimming removed 5 bases from V and 9 bases from J; junction bases left unmatched: 21. CDR3 length equals 18 residues. Germline loops: CDR1 SGHNT, CDR2 YENEEA. The CDR3 loop reads CASSGRQGEVAGGPGQYF. DNA for the CDR3: TGTGCCAGCAGCGGAAGACAGGGGGAGGTAGCGGGAGGGCCTGGGCAGTACTTC.

This clone showed up just once. This sequence joins TRBV30 and TRBJ2-3; 8 bases map to TRBD2. This CDR3 is built from 17 residues. J gave up 4 bases and V 1 base, and 13 bases lay outside the gene matches. Germline CDR1 reads GTSNPN; CDR2 reads SVGIG (reference sequence). The CDR3 spells CAWSGQLGGAGADTQYF. The DNA of the CDR3 is TGTGCCTGGAGTGGCCAGCTCGGGGGGGCCGGTGCAGATACGCAGTATTTT.

The chain is built from TRBV6-5 and TRBJ2-3; D is uncertain. There are 14 residues in the CDR3. V dropped 3 bases and J dropped 2 bases, with 9 bases sitting between them. The germline gives CDR1 MNHEY, CDR2 SVGAGI. CDR3 loop: CASSYLWTTDTQYF. The CDR3, as DNA: TGTGCCAGCAGTTATTTGTGGACCACAGATACGCAGTATTTT.

The chain is built from TRBV19 and TRBJ2-7, with D possibly TRBD2 on 5 matching bases. Germline V gene lookup returns CDR1 LNHDA and CDR2 SQIVND (reference sequence). The CDR3 totals 16 residues. V lost 0 bases, J lost 0 bases, and 12 bases lay in between. The chain's CDR3 is CASSIDSVGSSYEQYF. As DNA, the CDR3 is TGTGCCAGTAGTATAGACTCGGTTGGGAGCTCCTACGAGCAGTACTTC.

The V and J genes are TRBV18 and TRBJ2-1; 9 nucleotides line up with TRBD2. The CDR3 covers 14 residues. V lost 8 bases, J lost 10 bases, and 12 bases stayed unmatched. Germline V gene data show CDR1 as KGHSH and CDR2 as LQKENI. CDR3 region: CASTHRLAVWEQFF. DNA of the CDR3: TGTGCCAGCACTCACCGACTAGCGGTTTGGGAGCAGTTCTTC.

This clone was observed a handful of times. The chain carries TRBV15 and TRBJ1-2, with a tentative D call TRBD1 (6 bases). Germline V gene data show CDR1 as LNHNV and CDR2 as YYDKDF (reference sequence). The length of the CDR3 is 13 residues. V lost 1 base and J lost 7, with 10 bases in between. The CDR3 nucleotides are TGTGCCACCAGCAGAGCGGGGGGCGGTGGCTACACCTTC. It yields the protein CATSRAGGGGYTF.

This clone is a singleton in its sample. This chain joins TRBV29-1 and TRBJ2-5; D call uncertain. V dropped 8 bases and J dropped 2 bases, with 12 bases sitting between them. CDR3 size: 12 residues. Germline CDR1 SQVTM, CDR2 ANQGSEA. The CDR3 region is CSYLGQQETQYF. The CDR3, as DNA: TGCAGCTATCTTGGGCAGCAAGAGACCCAGTACTTC.

This clone has a single count. The gene calls are TRBV2 and TRBJ2-7, with D possibly TRBD2 on 5 matching bases. Germline lookup yields CDR1 SNHLY and CDR2 FYNNEI. This CDR3 has 14 amino acids. V was trimmed by 4 bases and J by 3 bases, leaving 13 bases between them. CDR3 sequence reads: CASSVLRVVYEQYF. DNA for the CDR3: TGTGCCAGCAGTGTTTTGCGGGTGGTCTACGAGCAGTACTTC.